This T cell receptor (beta chain) was captured in a study of cytomegalovirus exposure and HLA in healthy donors. Vbeta (60) and Jbeta (13) primers were used in the PCR. Repertoires were generated with immunoSEQ multiplex PCR, while TCRdb's copy carries only in-frame clones and drops some. The sample yields 150,000 to 200,000 clones, 75% to 90% seen once. Germline V gene lookup returns CDR1 MDHEN and CDR2 SYDVKM. The ends were cut back, 7 bases at V and 1 base at J, with 11 bases in the middle. CDR3 length equals 14 residues. The chain carries TRBV28 and TRBJ2-1, with a possible D match to TRBD1 (6 bases). This TCR derives from a man aged 25 to 40 in good health and CMV-seropositive. Sequenced material: PBMCs. The CDR3 is CASITDSSYNEQFF. The CDR3 DNA reads as TGTGCCAGCATTACGGACAGTTCCTACAATGAGCAGTTCTTC.